These T cell receptor beta chains were read from a single sample in a study of patients and donors after allogeneic stem cell transplantation. A single record per CDR3 protein comes from TCRdb applying MiXCR to the RT-PCR reads. The sample lists 30,000 to 35,000 distinct CDR3 sequences, over 6.5% seen once, with about 35% in the top ten. Sequenced material: blood, either unsorted or a sorted T cell fraction (not recorded which). The receptor source for this set is a human donor who was either an allogeneic HSCT recipient or a stem cell or donor lymphocyte infusion donor (not recorded which). It is not recorded whose cells these are; they may come from a transplant donor. CDR3s include the opening cysteine and the closing phenylalanine or tryptophan. Fields, in order: D gene, V gene, J gene, clone size, CDR3 DNA, CDR3 protein. D genes are given only for firm matches. A clone size is listed for some rows: how often the clone was seen (once, few, many), or a class if it is expanded.

d_call: NA; v_call: TRBV28; j_call: TRBJ1-5; clone_size: many; cdr3_nt: TGTGCCAGCAGTTTATCTAATCGGGGTCATCAGCCCCAGCATTTT; cdr3_aa: CASSLSNRGHQPQHF
d_call: TRBD1; v_call: TRBV4-1; j_call: TRBJ1-6; clone_size: many; cdr3_nt: TGCGCCAGCAGCCAAAGGGTTACAGGGGGCGCCTATAATTCACCCCTCCACTTT; cdr3_aa: CASSQRVTGGAYNSPLHF
d_call: NA; v_call: TRBV3-2; j_call: TRBJ2-7; clone_size: few; cdr3_nt: TGTGCCAGCAGCCGAGCGCAGAGCCTCTACGAGCAGTACTTC; cdr3_aa: CASSRAQSLYEQYF
d_call: NA; v_call: TRBV10-3; j_call: TRBJ2-6; clone_size: NA; cdr3_nt: TGTGCCATCAGTGAGGAGAGGGGGAGAAGCCCCGCGGGGGCCAACGTCCTGACTTTC; cdr3_aa: CAISEERGRSPAGANVLTF
d_call: NA; v_call: TRBV10-3; j_call: TRBJ1-6; clone_size: many; cdr3_nt: TGTGCCATCAGTGAGAGGCCCGGCTCCTATAATTCACCCCTCCACTTT; cdr3_aa: CAISERPGSYNSPLHF
d_call: TRBD2; v_call: TRBV10-3; j_call: TRBJ2-3; clone_size: few; cdr3_nt: TGTGCCATATGGCCGGGACTAGTCACAGATACGCAGTATTTT; cdr3_aa: CAIWPGLVTDTQYF
d_call: NA; v_call: TRBV7-8; j_call: TRBJ2-3; clone_size: few; cdr3_nt: TGTGCCACCGACATTCGCCCGGGAGTTCGCACAGATACGCAGTATTTT; cdr3_aa: CATDIRPGVRTDTQYF
d_call: NA; v_call: TRBV18; j_call: TRBJ1-1; clone_size: many; cdr3_nt: TGTGCCAGCTCACCTCCACACACCTTGAACACTGAAGCTTTCTTT; cdr3_aa: CASSPPHTLNTEAFF
d_call: NA; v_call: TRBV18; j_call: TRBJ1-5; clone_size: NA; cdr3_nt: TGTGCCAGCTCACCTTCAGGAGGAAGCAATCAGCCCCAGCATTTT; cdr3_aa: CASSPSGGSNQPQHF
d_call: NA; v_call: TRBV18; j_call: TRBJ2-5; clone_size: few; cdr3_nt: TGTGCCAGCTCACGTGGTATACAAGAGACCCAGTACTTC; cdr3_aa: CASSRGIQETQYF
d_call: NA; v_call: TRBV27; j_call: TRBJ2-7; clone_size: NA; cdr3_nt: TGTGCCAGCAGTTTCGACAGCTCCTACGAGCAGTACTTC; cdr3_aa: CASSFDSSYEQYF
d_call: NA; v_call: TRBV29-1; j_call: TRBJ2-2; clone_size: many; cdr3_nt: TGCAGCGCCAACAGCCGCGCGAACACCGGGGAGCTGTTTTTT; cdr3_aa: CSANSRANTGELFF
d_call: NA; v_call: TRBV12-3/TRBV12-4; j_call: TRBJ2-5; clone_size: many; cdr3_nt: TGTGCCAGCAGGGACCTTAACTACGAGACCCAGTACTTC; cdr3_aa: CASRDLNYETQYF
d_call: TRBD2; v_call: TRBV5-1; j_call: TRBJ2-2; clone_size: many; cdr3_nt: TGCGCCAGCAGCTCCACCGGGACTAGCAACACCGGGGAGCTGTTTTTT; cdr3_aa: CASSSTGTSNTGELFF
d_call: NA; v_call: TRBV6-5; j_call: TRBJ1-2; clone_size: many; cdr3_nt: TGTGCCAGCATCGGCGGGGGGGCGTATGGCTACACCTTC; cdr3_aa: CASIGGGAYGYTF
d_call: NA; v_call: TRBV18; j_call: TRBJ1-2; clone_size: many; cdr3_nt: TGTGCCAGCTCACCAGGGCAGTCTAACTATGGCTACACCTTC; cdr3_aa: CASSPGQSNYGYTF
d_call: NA; v_call: TRBV20-1; j_call: TRBJ2-2; clone_size: NA; cdr3_nt: TGCAGTGCTAGAGATGCTGCAGTCGGCGAGCTGTTTTTT; cdr3_aa: CSARDAAVGELFF
d_call: TRBD1; v_call: TRBV7-9; j_call: TRBJ1-2; clone_size: medium-sized; cdr3_nt: TGTGCCAGCAGCTTTTGGACAGGTGCCTATGGCTACACCTTC; cdr3_aa: CASSFWTGAYGYTF
d_call: NA; v_call: TRBV18; j_call: TRBJ2-3; clone_size: NA; cdr3_nt: TGTGCCAGCTCACTACAGGGGACTCTCATCACAGATACGCAGTATTTT; cdr3_aa: CASSLQGTLITDTQYF
d_call: NA; v_call: TRBV9; j_call: TRBJ2-1; clone_size: few; cdr3_nt: TGTGCCAGCAGCGTATCGGTCGGGCAGACCAGTACTGAGCAGTTCTTC; cdr3_aa: CASSVSVGQTSTEQFF
d_call: NA; v_call: TRBV6-5; j_call: TRBJ2-3; clone_size: NA; cdr3_nt: TGTGCCAGCAGGGCGGGACGTCCAGATACGCAGTATTTT; cdr3_aa: CASRAGRPDTQYF
d_call: TRBD1; v_call: TRBV12-3/TRBV12-4; j_call: TRBJ1-1; clone_size: many; cdr3_nt: TGTGCCAGCAGTTTAGTTTCAGGACAGGAGGGAAACACTGAAGCTTTCTTT; cdr3_aa: CASSLVSGQEGNTEAFF
d_call: TRBD2; v_call: TRBV30; j_call: TRBJ2-1; clone_size: many; cdr3_nt: TGTGCCTGGAAGGGACTAGTGAATGAGCAGTTCTTC; cdr3_aa: CAWKGLVNEQFF
d_call: NA; v_call: TRBV28; j_call: TRBJ1-1; clone_size: many; cdr3_nt: TGTGCCAGCAGTTTGGACAGATCCAACACTGAAGCTTTCTTT; cdr3_aa: CASSLDRSNTEAFF
d_call: TRBD1; v_call: TRBV7-2; j_call: TRBJ2-5; clone_size: few; cdr3_nt: TGTGGAGGGACAGGAGATTATCAAGAGACCCAGTACTTC; cdr3_aa: CGGTGDYQETQYF
d_call: NA; v_call: TRBV27; j_call: TRBJ1-6; clone_size: many; cdr3_nt: TGTGCCAGCAGTTCAGGGACCGGCAATTCACCCCTCCACTTT; cdr3_aa: CASSSGTGNSPLHF
d_call: TRBD1; v_call: TRBV6-5; j_call: TRBJ2-5; clone_size: many; cdr3_nt: TGTGCCAGCAGGGTACAGGGGGGACAAGAGACCCAGTACTTC; cdr3_aa: CASRVQGGQETQYF
d_call: NA; v_call: TRBV7-9; j_call: TRBJ1-3; clone_size: many; cdr3_nt: TGTGCCAGCAGCTTAGCGGAGACCGCTGGAAACACCATATATTTT; cdr3_aa: CASSLAETAGNTIYF
d_call: NA; v_call: TRBV5-1; j_call: TRBJ1-6; clone_size: many; cdr3_nt: TGCGCCAGCAGCTTGGACAGCGGCAATTCACCCCTCCACTTT; cdr3_aa: CASSLDSGNSPLHF
d_call: NA; v_call: TRBV15; j_call: TRBJ1-3; clone_size: few; cdr3_nt: TGTGCCACCAGCGCAGACCGGGTCGCCTCTGGAAACACCATATATTTT; cdr3_aa: CATSADRVASGNTIYF
d_call: TRBD2; v_call: TRBV18; j_call: TRBJ2-1; clone_size: many; cdr3_nt: TGTGCCAGCTCACCCCGGGAGGCTTTCGGGGTCTTC; cdr3_aa: CASSPREAFGVF
d_call: NA; v_call: TRBV3-2; j_call: TRBJ2-7; clone_size: many; cdr3_nt: TGTGCCGGGGGCGTTCCCTACGAGCAGTACTTC; cdr3_aa: CAGGVPYEQYF
d_call: NA; v_call: TRBV28; j_call: TRBJ1-1; clone_size: many; cdr3_nt: TGTGCCAGCAGTCCGTGGGCGGAGAACACTGAAGCTTTCTTT; cdr3_aa: CASSPWAENTEAFF
d_call: NA; v_call: TRBV11-2; j_call: TRBJ2-1; clone_size: NA; cdr3_nt: TGTGCCAGCGTTCCGGGCCACAATGAGCAGTTCTTC; cdr3_aa: CASVPGHNEQFF
d_call: NA; v_call: TRBV6-5; j_call: TRBJ2-1; clone_size: NA; cdr3_nt: TGTGCCAGCAGTTACGAGGGGCGACTAAATGAGCAGTTCTTC; cdr3_aa: CASSYEGRLNEQFF
d_call: NA; v_call: TRBV20-1; j_call: TRBJ1-5; clone_size: many; cdr3_nt: TGCAGTGCTAGAGATGACAAGAATCAGCCCCAGCATTTT; cdr3_aa: CSARDDKNQPQHF
d_call: NA; v_call: TRBV10-3; j_call: TRBJ1-2; clone_size: NA; cdr3_nt: TGTGCCACCAGTCAGTTCGTCTTGGTGACACCGACCAGATATGGCTACACCTTC; cdr3_aa: CATSQFVLVTPTRYGYTF
d_call: TRBD1; v_call: TRBV18; j_call: TRBJ1-5; clone_size: few; cdr3_nt: TGTGCCAGCTCACGACAGGGTCTGGATCAGCCCCAGCATTTT; cdr3_aa: CASSRQGLDQPQHF
d_call: TRBD2; v_call: TRBV27; j_call: TRBJ2-7; clone_size: NA; cdr3_nt: TGTGCCAGCAGTCCAATATCTCGACTAGCGGAGGGAGGGTACGAGCAGTACTTC; cdr3_aa: CASSPISRLAEGGYEQYF
d_call: NA; v_call: TRBV18; j_call: TRBJ2-1; clone_size: NA; cdr3_nt: TGTGCCAGCTCACCAAGTCTTTCGGGGGAGCAGTTCTTC; cdr3_aa: CASSPSLSGEQFF
d_call: TRBD2; v_call: TRBV12-5; j_call: TRBJ2-1; clone_size: few; cdr3_nt: TGTGCTAGTGCCTCCTCATTAGGACTAGCGTTGAGGAATTCCTACAATGAGCAGTTCTTC; cdr3_aa: CASASSLGLALRNSYNEQFF
d_call: TRBD2; v_call: TRBV9; j_call: TRBJ2-2; clone_size: few; cdr3_nt: TGTGCCAGCAGCGTAGTAGCGGGGACTACCGGGGAGCTGTTTTTT; cdr3_aa: CASSVVAGTTGELFF
d_call: NA; v_call: TRBV6-2/TRBV6-3; j_call: TRBJ2-7; clone_size: many; cdr3_nt: TGTGCCAGCACGTGGGGGGACGAGCAGTACTTC; cdr3_aa: CASTWGDEQYF
d_call: NA; v_call: TRBV28; j_call: TRBJ2-2; clone_size: many; cdr3_nt: TGTGCCAGCAGTTTACCCTTAGCCACCGGGGAGCTGTTTTTT; cdr3_aa: CASSLPLATGELFF
d_call: NA; v_call: TRBV20-1; j_call: TRBJ2-6; clone_size: NA; cdr3_nt: TGCAGTGCTAGGTCCGGGAACGGGGCCAACGTCCTGACTTTC; cdr3_aa: CSARSGNGANVLTF
d_call: NA; v_call: TRBV7-6; j_call: TRBJ2-5; clone_size: many; cdr3_nt: TGTGCCAGCAGCCAAGAGGGTACTCAGTACTTC; cdr3_aa: CASSQEGTQYF
d_call: NA; v_call: TRBV11-1; j_call: TRBJ2-3; clone_size: NA; cdr3_nt: TGTGCCAGCAGCTCCATAGGCTCTGGGAGCACAGATACGCAGTATTTT; cdr3_aa: CASSSIGSGSTDTQYF
d_call: NA; v_call: TRBV3-1; j_call: TRBJ1-1; clone_size: many; cdr3_nt: TGTGCCAGCAGCACTAATACTGCAGTGGCTGAAGCTTTCTTT; cdr3_aa: CASSTNTAVAEAFF
d_call: NA; v_call: TRBV7-9; j_call: TRBJ1-2; clone_size: many; cdr3_nt: TGTGCCAGCAGCTTACGGCGATTAGATGGCTACACCTTC; cdr3_aa: CASSLRRLDGYTF
d_call: NA; v_call: TRBV29-1; j_call: TRBJ2-7; clone_size: NA; cdr3_nt: TGCAGCGTTCCCGGGACCCGGGCGCTCGAGCAGTACTTC; cdr3_aa: CSVPGTRALEQYF